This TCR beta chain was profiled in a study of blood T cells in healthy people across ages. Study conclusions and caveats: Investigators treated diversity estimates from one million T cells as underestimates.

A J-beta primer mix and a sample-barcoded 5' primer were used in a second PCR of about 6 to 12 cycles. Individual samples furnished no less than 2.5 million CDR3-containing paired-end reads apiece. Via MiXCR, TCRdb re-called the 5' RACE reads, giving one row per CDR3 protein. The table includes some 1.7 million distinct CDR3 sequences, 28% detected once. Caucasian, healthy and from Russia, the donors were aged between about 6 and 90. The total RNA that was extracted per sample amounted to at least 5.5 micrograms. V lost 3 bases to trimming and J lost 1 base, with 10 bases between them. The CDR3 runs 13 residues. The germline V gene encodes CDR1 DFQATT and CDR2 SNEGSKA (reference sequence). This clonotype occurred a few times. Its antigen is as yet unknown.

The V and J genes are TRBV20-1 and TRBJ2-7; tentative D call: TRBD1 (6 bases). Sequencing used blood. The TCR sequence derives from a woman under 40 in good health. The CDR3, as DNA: TGCAGTGCTAGCACAGGGCTTTCCTACGAGCAGTACTTC. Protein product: CSASTGLSYEQYF.